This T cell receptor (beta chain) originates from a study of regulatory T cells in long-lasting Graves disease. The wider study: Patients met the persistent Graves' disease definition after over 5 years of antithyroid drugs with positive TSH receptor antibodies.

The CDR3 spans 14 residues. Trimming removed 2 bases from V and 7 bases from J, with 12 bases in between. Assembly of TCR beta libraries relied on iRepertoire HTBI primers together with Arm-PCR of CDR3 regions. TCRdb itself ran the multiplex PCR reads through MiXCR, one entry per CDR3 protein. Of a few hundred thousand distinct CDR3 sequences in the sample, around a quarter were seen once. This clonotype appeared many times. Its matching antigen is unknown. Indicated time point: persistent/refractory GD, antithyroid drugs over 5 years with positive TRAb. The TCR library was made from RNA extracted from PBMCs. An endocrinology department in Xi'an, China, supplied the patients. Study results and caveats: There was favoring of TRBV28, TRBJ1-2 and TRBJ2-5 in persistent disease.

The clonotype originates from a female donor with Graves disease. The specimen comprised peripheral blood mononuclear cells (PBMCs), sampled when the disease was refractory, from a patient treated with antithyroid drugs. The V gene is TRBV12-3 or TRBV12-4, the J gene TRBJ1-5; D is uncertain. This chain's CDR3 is CASSLFRGGQPQHF. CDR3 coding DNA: TGTGCCAGCAGTTTATTTCGGGGAGGACAGCCCCAGCATTTT.